This TCR beta chain was sequenced for a study of cytomegalovirus exposure and HLA in healthy donors. The study ran its PCR with 60 Vbeta and 13 Jbeta primers. Per the study methods: A later analysis tallied some 80 million unique TCR beta chains, approximately 10 million of them shared. Libraries were prepared by immunoSEQ multiplex PCR; TCRdb keeps only in-frame clonotypes and omits some of them. The V and J calls and clone size come from that table; D and trimming were worked out from the DNA. The sample includes more than 95,000 clones, 8% to 11% of them seen just once. This CDR3 contains 14 residues. The germline gives CDR1 MDHEN, CDR2 SYDVKM. V trimming: 3 bases; J trimming: 4 bases; junction bases outside the gene matches: 3.

The receptor was isolated from a woman aged 18-35 years in good health and CMV-seropositive. The V gene is TRBV28, the J gene TRBJ1-5; 7 nucleotides agree with TRBD1. The sample taken for sequencing was PBMCs. This chain's CDR3 is CASSFQGENQPQHF. The CDR3 DNA reads TGTGCCAGCAGTTTTCAGGGGGAGAATCAGCCCCAGCATTTT.